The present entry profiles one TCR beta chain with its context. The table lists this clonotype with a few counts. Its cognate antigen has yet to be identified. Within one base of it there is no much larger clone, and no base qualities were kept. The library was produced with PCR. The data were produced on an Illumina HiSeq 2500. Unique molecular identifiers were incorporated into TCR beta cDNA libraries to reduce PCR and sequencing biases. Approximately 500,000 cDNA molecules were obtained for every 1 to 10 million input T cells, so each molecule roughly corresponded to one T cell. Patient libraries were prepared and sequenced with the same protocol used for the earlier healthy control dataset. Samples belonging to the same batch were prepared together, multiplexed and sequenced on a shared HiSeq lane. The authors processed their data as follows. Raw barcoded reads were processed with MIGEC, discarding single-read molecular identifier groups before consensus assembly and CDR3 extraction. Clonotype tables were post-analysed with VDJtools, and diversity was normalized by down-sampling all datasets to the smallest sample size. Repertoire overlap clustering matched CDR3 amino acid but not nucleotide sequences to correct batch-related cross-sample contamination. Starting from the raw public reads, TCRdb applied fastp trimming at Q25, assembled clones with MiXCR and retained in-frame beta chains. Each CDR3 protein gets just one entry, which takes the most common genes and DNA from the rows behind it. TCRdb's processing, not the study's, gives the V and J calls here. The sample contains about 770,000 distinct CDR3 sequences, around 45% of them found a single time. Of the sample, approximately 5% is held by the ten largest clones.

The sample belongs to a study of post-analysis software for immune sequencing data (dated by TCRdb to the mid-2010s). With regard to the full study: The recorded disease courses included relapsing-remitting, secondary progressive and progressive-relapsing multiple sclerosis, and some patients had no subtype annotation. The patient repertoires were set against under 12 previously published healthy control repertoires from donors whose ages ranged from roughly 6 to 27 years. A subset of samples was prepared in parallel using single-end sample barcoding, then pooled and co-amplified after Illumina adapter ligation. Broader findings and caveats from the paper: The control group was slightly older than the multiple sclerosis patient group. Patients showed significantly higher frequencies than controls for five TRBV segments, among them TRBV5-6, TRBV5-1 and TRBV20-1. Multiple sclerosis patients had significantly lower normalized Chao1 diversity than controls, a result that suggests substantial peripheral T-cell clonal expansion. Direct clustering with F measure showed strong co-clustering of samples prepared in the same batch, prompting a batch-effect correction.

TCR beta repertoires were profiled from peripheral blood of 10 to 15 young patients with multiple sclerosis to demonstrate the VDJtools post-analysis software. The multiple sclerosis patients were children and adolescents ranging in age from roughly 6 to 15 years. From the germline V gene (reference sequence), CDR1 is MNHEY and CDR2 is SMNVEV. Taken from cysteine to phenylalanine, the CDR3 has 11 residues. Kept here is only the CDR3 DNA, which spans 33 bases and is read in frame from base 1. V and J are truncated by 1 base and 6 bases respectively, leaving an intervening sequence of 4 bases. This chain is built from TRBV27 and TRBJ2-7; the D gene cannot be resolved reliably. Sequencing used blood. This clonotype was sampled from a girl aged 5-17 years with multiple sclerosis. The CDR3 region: CASSLYLEQYF. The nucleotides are TGTGCCAGCAGTTTATACCTCGAGCAGTACTTC.